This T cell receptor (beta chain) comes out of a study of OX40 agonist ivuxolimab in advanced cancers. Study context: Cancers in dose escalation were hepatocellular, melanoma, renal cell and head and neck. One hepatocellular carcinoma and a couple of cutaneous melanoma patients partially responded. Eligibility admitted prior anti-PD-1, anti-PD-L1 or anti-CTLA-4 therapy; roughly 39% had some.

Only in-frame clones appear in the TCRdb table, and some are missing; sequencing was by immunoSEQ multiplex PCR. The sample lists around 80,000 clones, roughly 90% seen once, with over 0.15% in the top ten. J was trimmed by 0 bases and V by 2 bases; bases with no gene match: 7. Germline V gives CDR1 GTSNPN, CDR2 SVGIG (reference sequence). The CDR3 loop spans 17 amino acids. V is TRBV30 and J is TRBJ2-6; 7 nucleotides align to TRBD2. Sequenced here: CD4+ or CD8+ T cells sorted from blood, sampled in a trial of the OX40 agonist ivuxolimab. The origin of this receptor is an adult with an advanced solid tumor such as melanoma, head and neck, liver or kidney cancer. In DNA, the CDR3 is TGTGCCTGGAGTAGGCTAGCGGTCTTCTCTGGGGCCAACGTCCTGACTTTC. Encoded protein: CAWSRLAVFSGANVLTF.